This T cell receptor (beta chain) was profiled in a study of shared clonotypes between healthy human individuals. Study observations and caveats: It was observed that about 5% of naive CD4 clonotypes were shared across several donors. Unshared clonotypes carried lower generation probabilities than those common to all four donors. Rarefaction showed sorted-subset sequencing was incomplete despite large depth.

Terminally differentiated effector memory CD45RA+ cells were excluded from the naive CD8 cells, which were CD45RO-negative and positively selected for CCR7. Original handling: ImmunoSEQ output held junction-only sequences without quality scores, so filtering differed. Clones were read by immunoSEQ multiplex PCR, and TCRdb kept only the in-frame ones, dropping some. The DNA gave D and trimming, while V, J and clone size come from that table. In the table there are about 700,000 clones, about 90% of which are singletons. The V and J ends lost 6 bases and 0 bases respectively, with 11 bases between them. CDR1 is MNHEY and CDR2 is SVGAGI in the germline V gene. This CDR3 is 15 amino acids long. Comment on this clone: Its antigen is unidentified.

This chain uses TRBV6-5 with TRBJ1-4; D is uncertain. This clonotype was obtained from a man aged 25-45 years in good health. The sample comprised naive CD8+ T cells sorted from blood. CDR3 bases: TGTGCCAGCAGCCCGATACAACCAACTAATGAAAAACTGTTTTTT. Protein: CASSPIQPTNEKLFF.